The T cell receptor beta chain under discussion was sequenced for a study of T cells in Graves' hyperthyroidism and ophthalmopathy. RNA transcripts yielded amplified TCR beta CDR3 regions. The study used the HTBI primer set for a first-round RT-PCR of the TCR CDR3. One entry per CDR3 protein results from TCRdb running MiXCR on the multiplex PCR reads. The sample lists roughly 700,000 distinct CDR3 sequences, just over 35% occurring once. This CDR3 has 12 amino acids. V shed 6 bases and J shed 7 bases, with 10 bases lying between them. CDR1 and CDR2 (germline): SGHVS, FNYEAQ. The receptor comes from a woman aged 40 to 49 with Graves' hyperthyroidism. The sequencing input was blood. This chain links TRBV7-6 with TRBJ1-5, with D uncertain. As DNA, the CDR3 is TGTGCCAGCAGTTTAATGGGGCAGCCCCAGCATTTT. It encodes CASSLMGQPQHF.